These T cell receptor beta chains were read from a single sample in a study of shared clonotypes between healthy human individuals. Data came from immunoSEQ multiplex PCR; TCRdb stores just in-frame clones and leaves some out. The sample holds fewer than 700,000 clones, around 95% seen once. The sequenced sample consisted of naive CD8+ T cells sorted from blood. These receptors all come from a woman in her 30s in good health. Both conserved end residues are part of each CDR3. The D gene is left open where the match is weak. Expanded clones are given a class, and other clones once, few, many or no size at all.

V	D	J	size	CDR3	DNA
TRBV10-3	-	TRBJ1-5	once	CAISGGAGAGGNQPQHF	TGTGCCATCAGTGGCGGGGCAGGGGCGGGAGGCAATCAGCCCCAGCATTTT
TRBV5-4	-	TRBJ2-1	-	CASSFAGWDEQFF	TGTGCCAGCTCCTTTGCGGGCTGGGATGAGCAGTTCTTC
TRBV28	-	TRBJ2-1	-	CASSYPEQFF	TGTGCCAGCAGTTACCCGGAGCAGTTCTTC
TRBV4-1	-	TRBJ2-7	once	CASSPLPGGRADEQYF	TGCGCCAGCAGCCCCCTTCCTGGCGGAAGAGCAGACGAGCAGTACTTC
TRBV2	TRBD2	TRBJ2-7	-	CASRESGGGAYEQYF	TGTGCCAGCAGGGAAAGCGGGGGTGGTGCCTACGAGCAGTACTTC
TRBV7-9	TRBD1	TRBJ1-3	-	CASSPSKGASGNTIYF	TGTGCCAGCAGCCCCTCGAAGGGGGCCTCTGGAAACACCATATATTTT
TRBV5-6	-	TRBJ1-2	-	CASSLAAGNYGYTF	TGTGCCAGCAGCTTGGCGGCGGGAAACTATGGCTACACCTTC
TRBV19	-	TRBJ1-1	-	CASSANIEAFF	TGTGCCAGTAGTGCCAACATTGAAGCTTTCTTT
TRBV7-9	-	TRBJ2-7	-	CASSQQGGEQYF	TGTGCCAGCAGCCAACAGGGAGGCGAGCAGTACTTC
TRBV9	TRBD1	TRBJ2-3	-	CASTDDRGGADTQYF	TGTGCCAGCACCGACGACAGGGGTGGCGCAGATACGCAGTATTTT
TRBV15	-	TRBJ2-3	once	CATSRDRAGTTDTQYF	TGTGCCACCAGCAGAGATAGGGCAGGGACAACAGATACGCAGTATTTT
TRBV18	-	TRBJ2-2	-	CASPAPVVPGELFF	TGTGCCAGCCCGGCCCCTGTAGTACCCGGGGAGCTGTTTTTT
TRBV6-6	TRBD1	TRBJ2-7	few	CASSYSTGERDEQYF	TGTGCCAGCAGTTACTCGACAGGGGAACGAGACGAGCAGTACTTC
TRBV27	TRBD2	TRBJ2-7	-	CASTPRASGTYEQYF	TGTGCCAGCACCCCACGGGCTAGCGGGACTTACGAGCAGTACTTC
TRBV5-1	-	TRBJ1-2	-	CASSSTGTGRGYTF	TGCGCCAGCAGCTCCACAGGCACAGGGCGCGGCTACACCTTC
TRBV4-2	-	TRBJ2-2	-	CASSQDRGSGELFF	TGTGCCAGCAGCCAAGATCGAGGGTCCGGGGAGCTGTTTTTT